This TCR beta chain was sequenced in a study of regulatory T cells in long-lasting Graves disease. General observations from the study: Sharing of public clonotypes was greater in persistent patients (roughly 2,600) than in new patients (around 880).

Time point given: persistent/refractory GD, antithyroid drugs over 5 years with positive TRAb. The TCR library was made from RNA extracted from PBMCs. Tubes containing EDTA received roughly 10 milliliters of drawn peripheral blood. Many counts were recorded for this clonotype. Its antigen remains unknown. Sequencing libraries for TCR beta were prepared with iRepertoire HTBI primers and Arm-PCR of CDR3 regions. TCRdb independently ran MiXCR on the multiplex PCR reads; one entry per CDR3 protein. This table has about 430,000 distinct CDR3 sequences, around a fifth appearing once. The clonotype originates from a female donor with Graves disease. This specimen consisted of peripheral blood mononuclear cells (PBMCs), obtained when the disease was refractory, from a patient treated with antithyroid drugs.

Written as DNA, the CDR3 is TGTGCCAGCAGTTTAATAGCGGGAGGGGCCTACGAGCAGTACTTC. It yields the protein CASSLIAGGAYEQYF. This sequence joins TRBV28 and TRBJ2-7; 11 bases fit TRBD2. Germline CDR1 MDHEN, CDR2 SYDVKM. The CDR3 runs 15 residues. After removal of 2 bases from V and 2 bases from J, the junction contained 2 bases not matched to a gene.